The clone carrying this T cell receptor (beta chain) has just a few counts. Its specificity is unknown. This sample was included in a study of regulatory dendritic cells for organ transplantation. Trimming took off 3 bases at V and 2 bases at J, with 13 bases between the two ends. The CDR3 spans 15 residues. Germline V gene lookup returns CDR1 SGHVS and CDR2 FNYEAQ. Sorted T cells were CFSE-labeled and cultured four to five days with allogeneic regulatory or mature dendritic cells at 1:10. Sequenced by immunoSEQ multiplex PCR; TCRdb stores in-frame clones only, minus some. The table records around 19,000 clones, roughly 80% of them present only once.

V gene TRBV7-6 combines with J gene TRBJ2-5; the D is unclear. This receptor was obtained from a human donor in good health. The sample was memory CD4+ T cells from blood cultured with regulatory dendritic cells. Subset meaning: CD45RO+ memory T cells. DNA of the CDR3: TGTGCCAGCAGCTTGGCAGTGGGTAGACAAGAGACCCAGTACTTC. Encoded protein: CASSLAVGRQETQYF.